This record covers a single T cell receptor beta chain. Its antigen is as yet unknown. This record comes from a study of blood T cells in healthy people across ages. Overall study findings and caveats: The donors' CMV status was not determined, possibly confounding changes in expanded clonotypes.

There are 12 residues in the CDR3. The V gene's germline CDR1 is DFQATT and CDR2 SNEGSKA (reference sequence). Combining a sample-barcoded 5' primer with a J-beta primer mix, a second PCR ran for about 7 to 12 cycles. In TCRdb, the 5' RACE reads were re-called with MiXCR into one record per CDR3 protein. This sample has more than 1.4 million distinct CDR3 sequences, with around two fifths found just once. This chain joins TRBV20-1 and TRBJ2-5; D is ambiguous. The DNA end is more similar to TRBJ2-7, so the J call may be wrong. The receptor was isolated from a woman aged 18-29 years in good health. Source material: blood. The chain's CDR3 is CSASPLSYEQYF. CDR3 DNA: TGCAGTGCTAGTCCCCTCTCCTACGAGCAGTACTTC.